A single sample gave rise to the 31 T cell receptor beta chains below, sequenced in a study of cytomegalovirus exposure and HLA in healthy donors. The PCR contained 60 Vbeta and 13 Jbeta primers. Sequenced by immunoSEQ multiplex PCR; TCRdb stores in-frame clones only, minus some. This repertoire shows around 100,000 clones, roughly three quarters found once; its top ten account for over 3.5%. The sequenced sample consisted of PBMCs. The origin of the receptors is a woman aged 50 to 60 in good health and CMV-seropositive.

The chain links TRBV10-3 to TRBJ1-4, with 8 nucleotides matching TRBD1. Germline V CDR1 and CDR2: ENHRY, SYGVKD. The CDR3 extends over 14 amino acids. J lost 2 bases, V lost 10 bases, and 6 bases had no gene match. CDR3 nucleotides: TGTGCCAGCCGGACAGGGCGGACTAATGAAAAACTGTTTTTT. Protein product: CASRTGRTNEKLFF.

V gene TRBV6-5 combines with J gene TRBJ2-5; tentatively, D is TRBD1 (5 bases). V lost 0 bases and J lost 2, with 10 bases in between. Germline-derived CDR1 and CDR2 are MNHEY and SVGAGI. CDR3 length equals 15 residues. CDR3 sequence: CASSYSEQVQETQYF. DNA for the CDR3: TGTGCCAGCAGTTACTCGGAACAGGTTCAAGAGACCCAGTACTTC.

This chain joins TRBV30 and TRBJ2-2, with a weak D call TRBD2 (5 bases). With 0 bases removed from V and 6 bases from J, the gap between germline ends came to 8 bases. This CDR3 is 13 amino acids long. Germline V gene sequence: CDR1 GTSNPN, CDR2 SVGIG (reference sequence). The CDR3 here is CAWSVGGSGELFF. CDR3 sequence (DNA): TGTGCCTGGAGTGTAGGAGGATCCGGGGAGCTGTTTTTT. The variable domain in full, completed from reference TRBV30 and TRBJ2-2, reads SQTIHQWPATLVQPVGSPLSLECTVEGTSNPNLYWYRQAAGRGLQLLFYSVGIGQISSEVPQNLSASRPQDRQFILSSKKLLLSDSGFYLCAWSVGGSGELFFGEGSRLTVL.

The J gene is TRBJ2-3, the V gene TRBV29-1, with D perhaps TRBD2 (6 bases). Trimming left V 7 bases short and J 4 bases short, with 15 bases between. This CDR3 contains 13 residues. CDR1 SQVTM and CDR2 ANQGSEA come from the germline V gene. The CDR3 here is CSGRVQDPDTQYF. The CDR3 region has the DNA TGCAGCGGGAGGGTACAGGACCCAGATACGCAGTATTTT.

The chain carries TRBV7-9 and TRBJ1-1; 7 nucleotides align to TRBD1. Per germline, CDR1 SEHNR and CDR2 FQNEAQ (reference sequence). After removal of 6 bases from V and 2 bases from J, the junction contained 6 bases not matched to a gene. The CDR3 runs 14 residues. The CDR3 bases are TGTGCCAGCAGTCGGGACAGACCTAACACTGAAGCTTTCTTT. Residues: CASSRDRPNTEAFF. Variable domain in full (rest from reference TRBV7-9 and TRBJ1-1): DTGVSQNPRHKITKRGQNVTFRCDPISEHNRLYWYRQTLGQGPEFLTYFQNEAQLEKSRLLSDRFSAERPKGSFSTLEIQRTEQGDSAMYLCASSRDRPNTEAFFGQGTRLTVV.

The chain joins TRBV15 to TRBJ2-2, with D possibly being TRBD1 (5 bases). Germline V CDR1 and CDR2: LNHNV, YYDKDF (reference sequence). The CDR3 sequence is 15 residues long. V lost 8 bases, J lost 0 bases, and 13 bases lay in between. The CDR3 sequence: CATEPQGANTGELFF. The CDR3 DNA sequence: TGTGCCACCGAACCCCAGGGCGCGAACACCGGGGAGCTGTTTTTT. The full variable domain, completed using reference TRBV15 and TRBJ2-2, is DAMVIQNPRYQVTQFGKPVTLSCSQTLNHNVMYWYQQKSSQAPKLLFHYYDKDFNNEADTPDNFQSRRPNTSFCFLDIRSPGLGDTAMYLCATEPQGANTGELFFGEGSRLTVL.

The V gene is TRBV5-4, the J gene TRBJ2-2, with 8 bases identical to TRBD2. The CDR3 is made up of 15 amino acids. Germline CDR1 SGHNT, CDR2 YYREEE (reference sequence). Losses at the gene ends were 4 bases for V and 5 bases for J; bases not matched to a gene: 7. The CDR3 DNA reads TGTGCCAGCAGCACGGTTGCGGGAGGAACCGGGGAGCTGTTTTTT. Translation: CASSTVAGGTGELFF. The complete variable domain, with remaining parts taken from reference TRBV5-4 and TRBJ2-2, reads ETGVTQSPTHLIKTRGQQVTLRCSSQSGHNTVSWYQQALGQGPQFIFQYYREEENGRGNFPPRFSGLQFPNYSSELNVNALELDDSALYLCASSTVAGGTGELFFGEGSRLTVL.

The chain is built from TRBV2 and TRBJ2-7; 7 bases are a match to TRBD1. With V trimmed by 7 bases and J by 1 base, 1 base remained unmatched. The germline V gene has CDR1 SNHLY and CDR2 FYNNEI. The CDR3 consists of 12 residues. The CDR3 is CASKGQSYEQYF. CDR3 nucleotide sequence: TGTGCCAGCAAGGGACAGTCCTACGAGCAGTACTTC. The complete variable domain, with remaining parts taken from reference TRBV2 and TRBJ2-7, reads EPEVTQTPSHQVTQMGQEVILRCVPISNHLYFYWYRQILGQKVEFLVSFYNNEISEKSEIFDDQFSVERPDGSNFTLKIRSTKLEDSAMYFCASKGQSYEQYFGPGTRLTVT.

The gene calls are TRBV7-9 and TRBJ2-7; TRBD2 aligns across 8 bases. Losses at the gene ends were 2 bases for V and 0 bases for J; bases not matched to a gene: 12. The CDR3 spans 18 residues. Germline CDR1 reads SEHNR; CDR2 reads FQNEAQ (reference sequence). CDR3 amino acids: CASSLKERDGGVSYEQYF. As DNA, the CDR3 is TGTGCCAGCAGCTTAAAAGAGAGGGACGGGGGGGTCTCCTACGAGCAGTACTTC.

This sequence joins TRBV2 and TRBJ1-1, with 9 bases matching TRBD1. Trimming cost V 4 bases and J 1 base; bases outside gene matches: 7. Germline values: CDR1 SNHLY, CDR2 FYNNEI. The CDR3 spans 16 residues. CDR3 protein: CASSGTGATKNTEAFF. In nucleotides, the CDR3 is TGTGCCAGCAGTGGGACAGGGGCGACCAAGAACACTGAAGCTTTCTTT. The whole variable domain, remainder taken from reference TRBV2 and TRBJ1-1, is EPEVTQTPSHQVTQMGQEVILRCVPISNHLYFYWYRQILGQKVEFLVSFYNNEISEKSEIFDDQFSVERPDGSNFTLKIRSTKLEDSAMYFCASSGTGATKNTEAFFGQGTRLTVV.

The chain couples TRBV28 to TRBJ1-5; no firm D call. The germline V and J ends were trimmed by 6 bases and 6 bases, with 9 bases remaining between them. CDR1 is MDHEN, CDR2 SYDVKM, per germline. The CDR3 is made up of 12 amino acids. The CDR3 nucleotides read TGTGCCAGCAGCGACACCAGTCAGCCCCAGCATTTT. Its protein is CASSDTSQPQHF.

The genes are TRBV19 and TRBJ2-7; TRBD2 matches at 9 bases. CDR3 size: 15 residues. With 1 base clipped from V and 3 bases from J, the junction kept 4 bases outside the gene matches. Germline V gives CDR1 LNHDA, CDR2 SQIVND (reference sequence). CDR3 nucleotides: TGTGCCAGTAGTATAGCAACTAGCGGGCGCTACGAGCAGTACTTC. Its translation is CASSIATSGRYEQYF.

The V call is TRBV7-9, the J call TRBJ2-1; 8 bases agree with TRBD2. The germline CDR1 and CDR2 sequences are SEHNR and FQNEAQ (reference sequence). The CDR3 is 14 residues long. V gave up 5 bases and J gave up 6 bases; unmatched junction bases: 6. The CDR3 DNA reads as TGTGCCAGCAGCCCCCAAAGCGGGGGCAATGAGCAGTTCTTC. It is translated as CASSPQSGGNEQFF.

This clone was counted between two and nine times. This chain links TRBV10-3 with TRBJ1-6; TRBD1 aligns across 7 bases. From germline, CDR1 is ENHRY and CDR2 SYGVKD. The CDR3 spans 15 residues. Unmatched junction bases numbered 8, after V lost 6 bases and J lost 6 bases. The CDR3 DNA reads TGTGCCATCAGCCCCACGGGACAGAGTAATTCACCCCTCCACTTT. It specifies CAISPTGQSNSPLHF.

V is TRBV5-1 and J is TRBJ1-2; 11 nucleotides match TRBD1. This CDR3 comprises 14 residues. V lost 0 bases and J lost 7; bases outside the gene matches: 2. The V gene's germline CDR1 is SGHRS and CDR2 YFSETQ. This CDR3 is CASSLAGTGGGYTF. The DNA of the CDR3 is TGCGCCAGCAGCTTGGCCGGGACAGGGGGTGGCTACACCTTC.

This chain connects TRBV11-2 to TRBJ2-7, with a possible D match to TRBD1 (6 bases). Trimming shortened V by 2 bases and J by 0 bases, and 14 bases separated the two germline ends. CDR1 SGHAT and CDR2 FQNNGV come from the germline V gene. The length of the CDR3 is 16 residues. The CDR3 nucleotides read TGTGCCAGCAGCTTAACAACAGGGCGCAGCTCCTACGAGCAGTACTTC. Encoded protein: CASSLTTGRSSYEQYF.

The rearrangement uses TRBV27 and TRBJ1-4; unclear D gene. Germline CDR1 reads MNHEY; CDR2 reads SMNVEV (reference sequence). This CDR3 comprises 12 residues. The V gene lost 3 bases and the J gene lost 8 bases, with 7 bases spanning the gap. DNA of the CDR3: TGTGCCAGCAGTTTGGCTGGCGAAAAACTGTTTTTT. This encodes CASSLAGEKLFF.

The gene calls are TRBV5-1 and TRBJ1-1; 10 bases match TRBD1. J lost 4 bases, V lost 5 bases, and 8 bases had no gene match. The CDR3 is 15 amino acids. CDR1 and CDR2 from the germline V gene are SGHRS and YFSETQ. The CDR3 reads CASSSETGGFTEAFF. DNA of the CDR3: TGCGCCAGCAGTTCGGAGACAGGGGGCTTCACTGAAGCTTTCTTT.

The table lists this clone with a count of one. The chain links TRBV6-9 to TRBJ1-5; D perhaps matches TRBD1 (5 bases). V shed 2 bases and J shed 14 bases, with 31 bases lying between them. The length of the CDR3 is 18 residues. Germline V gives CDR1 MNHGY, CDR2 SVAAGI. CDR3 sequence: CASSYLTGEIKDKVCKHF. CDR3 sequence (DNA): TGTGCCAGCAGTTATCTTACAGGCGAGATTAAGGACAAGGTCTGTAAGCATTTT.

The chain couples TRBV27 to TRBJ1-4; possibly TRBD1 for D (6 bases). This CDR3 has 15 residues. The germline V and J ends were trimmed by 6 bases and 0 bases, with 11 bases remaining between them. The germline V gene has CDR1 MNHEY and CDR2 SMNVEV (reference sequence). The CDR3 DNA follows: TGTGCCAGCAGGCCTCAGGGGTCAACTAATGAAAAACTGTTTTTT. This sequence encodes CASRPQGSTNEKLFF.

The J gene is TRBJ1-1, the V gene TRBV9, with D possibly matching TRBD1 (6 bases). Germline-derived CDR1 and CDR2 are SGDLS and YYNGEE. The CDR3 is 15 amino acids. Deletions cut 2 bases from V and 1 base from J, with 12 bases between. In nucleotides, the CDR3 is TGTGCCAGCAGCGTCGGCCTAGGGGGGAACACTGAAGCTTTCTTT. The encoded protein is CASSVGLGGNTEAFF. The full variable domain, in which reference TRBV9 and TRBJ1-1 provide the parts outside the CDR3, is DSGVTQTPKHLITATGQRVTLRCSPRSGDLSVYWYQQSLDQGLQFLIQYYNGEERAKGNILERFSAQQFPDLHSELNLSSLELGDSALYFCASSVGLGGNTEAFFGQGTRLTVV.

The V call is TRBV19, the J call TRBJ1-2; D might be TRBD1 (6 bases). This CDR3 region has 14 residues. Between the trimmed V and J ends, which lost 6 bases and 5 bases, there was a span of 16 bases. Germline values: CDR1 LNHDA, CDR2 SQIVND (reference sequence). Written as DNA, the CDR3 is TGTGCCAGTAGCAGAGGACAGAGCCTGTATGGCTACACCTTC. Residues: CASSRGQSLYGYTF.

This rearrangement joins TRBV18 to TRBJ1-1; 9 nucleotides match TRBD1. Germline CDR1 KGHSH, CDR2 LQKENI. The junction had 4 bases not matched to a gene; V was cut back by 3 bases and J by 5 bases. The CDR3 covers 14 residues. In nucleotides, the CDR3 is TGTGCCAGCTCACCTGGGACAGGGAGGACTGAAGCTTTCTTT. Translation gives CASSPGTGRTEAFF. Full variable domain (outside the CDR3, taken from reference TRBV18 and TRBJ1-1): NAGVMQNPRHLVRRRGQEARLRCSPMKGHSHVYWYRQLPEEGLKFMVYLQKENIIDESGMPKERFSAEFPKEGPSILRIQQVVRGDSAAYFCASSPGTGRTEAFFGQGTRLTVV.

The genes are TRBV6-5 and TRBJ1-5; perhaps TRBD1 as D (6 bases). Germline-derived CDR1 and CDR2 are MNHEY and SVGAGI. V lost 6 bases and J lost 5, with 14 bases in between. This CDR3 spans 14 amino acids. CDR3 in amino acids: CASRQGQRDQPQHF. CDR3 sequence (DNA): TGTGCCAGCAGGCAGGGGCAAAGGGATCAGCCCCAGCATTTT.

In its sample, this clone was seen a few times. The J gene is TRBJ1-2, the V gene TRBV27; the D is unclear. Germline V lookup: CDR1 MNHEY, CDR2 SMNVEV (reference sequence). This CDR3 has 13 residues. V was trimmed by 3 bases and J by 4 bases, leaving 9 bases between them. CDR3 sequence reads: CASSLGTAYGYTF. Written as DNA, the CDR3 is TGTGCCAGCAGTTTGGGCACCGCCTATGGCTACACCTTC.

V gene TRBV7-3 combines with J gene TRBJ2-1; 8 bases align to TRBD2. V was pared by 1 base and J by 0 bases, with 5 bases of the junction left unmatched. Germline lookup yields CDR1 SGHTA and CDR2 FQGTGA. This CDR3 is 17 amino acids long. In DNA form, the CDR3 reads TGTGCCAGCAGCTTAAGGAGCGGGGGTATCTCCTACAATGAGCAGTTCTTC. Translating it yields CASSLRSGGISYNEQFF.

This sequence joins TRBV5-6 and TRBJ1-6; 7 nucleotides align to TRBD1. Trimming removed 4 bases from V and 5 bases from J; junction bases left unmatched: 6. CDR1 and CDR2 from the germline V gene are SGHDT and YYEEEE. The CDR3 contains 15 residues. Written as DNA, the CDR3 is TGTGCCAGCAGCCCCGGGACAGCCCATAATTCACCCCTCCACTTT. This codes for CASSPGTAHNSPLHF.

CDR3 amino acids: CASSLSDGEYLYNEQFF. In DNA, the CDR3 is TGTGCCAGCAGTTTATCGGACGGGGAATACTTGTACAATGAGCAGTTCTTC. V gene TRBV27 combines with J gene TRBJ2-1; maybe TRBD2 (5 bases). V dropped 0 bases and J dropped 4 bases, with 16 bases sitting between them. The germline CDR1 and CDR2 sequences are MNHEY and SMNVEV (reference sequence). The CDR3 runs 17 residues.

The genes are TRBV7-9 and TRBJ1-3; no firm D call. The germline V gene has CDR1 SEHNR and CDR2 FQNEAQ (reference sequence). Trimming shortened V by 2 bases and J by 1 base, and 15 bases separated the two germline ends. The CDR3 loop spans 17 amino acids. The CDR3 DNA follows: TGTGCCAGCAGCTTAAGGCGGCGGGCCGAATCTGGAAACACCATATATTTT. Its translation is CASSLRRRAESGNTIYF.

This chain uses TRBV18 with TRBJ2-3, with D perhaps matching TRBD2 (6 bases). V was pared by 0 bases and J by 1 base, with 8 bases between. This CDR3 is 15 amino acids long. In germline, CDR1 is KGHSH, CDR2 LQKENI. CDR3 DNA: TGTGCCAGCTCACCACCGCGGGATGGCACAGATACGCAGTATTTT. Amino acids: CASSPPRDGTDTQYF.

V usage is TRBV19 and J usage is TRBJ2-5; the match to TRBD1 covers 9 bases. This CDR3 is 15 amino acids long. Per germline, CDR1 LNHDA and CDR2 SQIVND (reference sequence). V trimming: 6 bases; J trimming: 7 bases; junction bases outside the gene matches: 12. The CDR3 nucleotides read TGTGCCAGTAGGACAGGGACAGGGTCGAGGAGGACCCAGTACTTC. Protein sequence: CASRTGTGSRRTQYF.